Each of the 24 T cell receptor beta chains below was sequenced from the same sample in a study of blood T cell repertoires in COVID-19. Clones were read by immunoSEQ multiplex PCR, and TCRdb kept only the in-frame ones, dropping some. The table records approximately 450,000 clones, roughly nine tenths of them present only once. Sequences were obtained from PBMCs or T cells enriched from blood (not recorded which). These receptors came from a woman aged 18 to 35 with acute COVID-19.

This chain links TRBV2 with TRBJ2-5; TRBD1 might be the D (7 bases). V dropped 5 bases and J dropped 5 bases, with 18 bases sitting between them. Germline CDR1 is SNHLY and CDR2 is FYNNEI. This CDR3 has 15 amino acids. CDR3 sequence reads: CASSSMTGRRETQYF. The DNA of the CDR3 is TGTGCCAGCAGTTCTATGACAGGGAGGCGGGAGACCCAGTACTTC.

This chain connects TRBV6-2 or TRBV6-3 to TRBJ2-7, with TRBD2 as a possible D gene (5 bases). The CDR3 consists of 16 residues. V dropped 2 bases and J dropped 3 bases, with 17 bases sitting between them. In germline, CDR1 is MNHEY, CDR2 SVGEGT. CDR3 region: CASSYMATPGDYEQYF. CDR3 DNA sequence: TGTGCCAGCAGTTACATGGCGACCCCCGGGGACTACGAGCAGTACTTC.

The CDR3 DNA sequence: TGTGCCACTATTCTTGGGGACAGGGGAAGCGAGCAGTACTTC. Translating it yields CATILGDRGSEQYF. V gene TRBV19 combines with J gene TRBJ2-7; 10 bases line up with TRBD1. The CDR3 spans 14 residues. V gave up 10 bases and J gave up 6 bases; unmatched junction bases: 12. Germline V gives CDR1 LNHDA, CDR2 SQIVND (reference sequence).

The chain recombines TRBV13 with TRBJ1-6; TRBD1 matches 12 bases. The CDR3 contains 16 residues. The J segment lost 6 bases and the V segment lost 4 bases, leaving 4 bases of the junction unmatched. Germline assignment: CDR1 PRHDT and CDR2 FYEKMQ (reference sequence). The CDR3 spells CASSSGQGAGNSPLHF. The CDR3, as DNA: TGTGCCAGCAGCTCGGGACAGGGGGCGGGTAATTCACCCCTCCACTTT.

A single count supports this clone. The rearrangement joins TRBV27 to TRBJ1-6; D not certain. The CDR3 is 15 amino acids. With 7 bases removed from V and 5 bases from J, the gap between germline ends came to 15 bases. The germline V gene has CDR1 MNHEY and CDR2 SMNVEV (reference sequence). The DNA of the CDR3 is TGTGCCAGCACCAACGCCGCGGGTAATAATTCACCCCTCCACTTT. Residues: CASTNAAGNNSPLHF.

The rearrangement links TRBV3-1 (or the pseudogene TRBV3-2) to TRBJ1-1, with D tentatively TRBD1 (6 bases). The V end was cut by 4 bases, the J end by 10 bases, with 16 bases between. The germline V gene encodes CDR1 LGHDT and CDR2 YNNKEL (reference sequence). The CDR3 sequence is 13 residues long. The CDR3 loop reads CASSPSRDIGAFF. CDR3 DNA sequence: TGTGCCAGCAGCCCGTCCCGGGACATCGGAGCTTTCTTT.

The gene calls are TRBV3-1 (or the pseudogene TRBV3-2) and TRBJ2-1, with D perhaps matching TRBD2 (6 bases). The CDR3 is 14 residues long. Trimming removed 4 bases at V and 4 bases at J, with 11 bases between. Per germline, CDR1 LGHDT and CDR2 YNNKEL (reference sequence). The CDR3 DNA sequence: TGTGCCAGCAGCCTCGGGGGTGGGTACAATGAGCAGTTCTTC. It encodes CASSLGGGYNEQFF.

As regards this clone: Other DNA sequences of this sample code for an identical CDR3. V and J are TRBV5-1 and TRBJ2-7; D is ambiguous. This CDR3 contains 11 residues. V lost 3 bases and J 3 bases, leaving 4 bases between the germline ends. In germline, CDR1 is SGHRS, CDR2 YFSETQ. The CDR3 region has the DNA TGCGCCAGCAGCTCCAGCTACGAGCAGTACTTC. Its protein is CASSSSYEQYF.

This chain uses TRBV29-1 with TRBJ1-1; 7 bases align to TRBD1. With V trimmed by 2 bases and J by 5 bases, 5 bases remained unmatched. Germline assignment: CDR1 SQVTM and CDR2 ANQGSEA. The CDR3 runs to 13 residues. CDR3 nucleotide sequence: TGCAGCGTTGAAAAGGGGGCGCAGACTGAAGCTTTCTTT. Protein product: CSVEKGAQTEAFF.

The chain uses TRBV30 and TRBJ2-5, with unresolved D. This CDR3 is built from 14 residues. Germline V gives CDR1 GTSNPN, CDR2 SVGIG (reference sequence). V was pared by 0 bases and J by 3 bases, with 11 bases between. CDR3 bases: TGTGCCTGGAGTGTGAGATTTGTGGAAGAGACCCAGTACTTC. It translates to CAWSVRFVEETQYF.

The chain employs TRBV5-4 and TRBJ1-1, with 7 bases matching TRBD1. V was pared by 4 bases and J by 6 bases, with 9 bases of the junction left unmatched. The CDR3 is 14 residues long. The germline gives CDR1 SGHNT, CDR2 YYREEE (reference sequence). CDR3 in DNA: TGTGCCAGCAGCAGCGACAGGGCAAAGGCTGAAGCTTTCTTT. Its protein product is CASSSDRAKAEAFF.

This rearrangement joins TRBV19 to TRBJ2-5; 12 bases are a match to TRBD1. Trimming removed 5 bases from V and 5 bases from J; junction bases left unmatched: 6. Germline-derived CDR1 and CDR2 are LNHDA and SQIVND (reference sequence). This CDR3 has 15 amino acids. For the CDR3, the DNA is TGTGCCAGTAGTGTGGGACAGGGGGCGCCGGAGACCCAGTACTTC. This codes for CASSVGQGAPETQYF. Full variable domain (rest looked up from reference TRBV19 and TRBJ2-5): DGGITQSPKYLFRKEGQNVTLSCEQNLNHDAMYWYRQDPGQGLRLIYYSQIVNDFQKGDIAEGYSVSREKKESFPLTVTSAQKNPTAFYLCASSVGQGAPETQYFGPGTRLLVL.

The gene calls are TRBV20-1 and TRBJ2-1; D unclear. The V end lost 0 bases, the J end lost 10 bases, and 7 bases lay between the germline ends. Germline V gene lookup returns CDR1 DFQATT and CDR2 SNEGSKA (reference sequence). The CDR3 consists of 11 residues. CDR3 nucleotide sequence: TGCAGTGCTAGAGAGGAGTACGAGCAGTTCTTC. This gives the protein CSAREEYEQFF.

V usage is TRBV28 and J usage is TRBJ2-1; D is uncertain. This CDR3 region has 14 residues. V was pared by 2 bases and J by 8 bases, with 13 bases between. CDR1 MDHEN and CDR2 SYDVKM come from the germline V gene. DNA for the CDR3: TGTGCCAGCAGTTTAAGTCCTAGAGATGATGAGCAGTTCTTC. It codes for CASSLSPRDDEQFF.

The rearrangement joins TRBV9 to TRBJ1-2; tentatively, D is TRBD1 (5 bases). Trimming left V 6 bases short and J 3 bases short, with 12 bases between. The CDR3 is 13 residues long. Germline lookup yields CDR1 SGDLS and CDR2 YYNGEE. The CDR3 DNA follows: TGTGCCAGCACGCGGGGGGTCGACTATGGCTACACCTTC. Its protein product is CASTRGVDYGYTF.

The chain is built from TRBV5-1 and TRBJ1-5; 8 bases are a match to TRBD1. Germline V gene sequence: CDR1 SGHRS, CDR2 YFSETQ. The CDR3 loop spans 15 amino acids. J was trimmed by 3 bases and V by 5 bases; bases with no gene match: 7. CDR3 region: CASRDGQGLNQPQHF. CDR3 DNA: TGCGCCAGCAGGGACGGACAGGGTCTCAATCAGCCCCAGCATTTT.

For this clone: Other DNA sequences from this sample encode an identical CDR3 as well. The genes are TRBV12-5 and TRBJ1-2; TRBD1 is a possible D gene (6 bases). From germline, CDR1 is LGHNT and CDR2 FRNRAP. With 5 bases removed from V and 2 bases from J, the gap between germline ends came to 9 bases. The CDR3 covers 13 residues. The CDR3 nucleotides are TGTGCTAGTGGTCTAGGACAGAACTATGGCTACACCTTC. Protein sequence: CASGLGQNYGYTF.

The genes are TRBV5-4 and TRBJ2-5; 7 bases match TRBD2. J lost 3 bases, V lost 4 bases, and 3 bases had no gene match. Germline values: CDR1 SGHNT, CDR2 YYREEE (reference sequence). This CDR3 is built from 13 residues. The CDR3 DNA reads TGTGCCAGCAGCCCCGGACTAGAAGAGACCCAGTACTTC. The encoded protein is CASSPGLEETQYF.

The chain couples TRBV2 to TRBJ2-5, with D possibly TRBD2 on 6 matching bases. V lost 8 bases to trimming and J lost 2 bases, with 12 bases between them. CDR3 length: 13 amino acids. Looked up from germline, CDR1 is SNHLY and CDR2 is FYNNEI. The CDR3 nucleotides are TGTGCCAGCCACCGGGGGATTCAAGAGACCCAGTACTTC. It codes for CASHRGIQETQYF.

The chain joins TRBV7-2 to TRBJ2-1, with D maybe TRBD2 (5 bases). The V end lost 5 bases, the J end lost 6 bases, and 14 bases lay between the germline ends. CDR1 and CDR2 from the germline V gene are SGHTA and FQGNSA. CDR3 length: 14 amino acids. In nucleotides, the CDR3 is TGTGCCAGCAGCAGGGAGTGGTACGGCAATGAGCAGTTCTTC. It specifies CASSREWYGNEQFF.

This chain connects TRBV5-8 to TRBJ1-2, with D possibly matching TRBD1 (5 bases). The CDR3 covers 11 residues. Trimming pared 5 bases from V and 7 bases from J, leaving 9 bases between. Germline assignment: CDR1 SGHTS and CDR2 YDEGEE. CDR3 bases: TGTGCCAGCAGTGGGGCCGGTGGCTACACCTTC. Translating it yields CASSGAGGYTF.

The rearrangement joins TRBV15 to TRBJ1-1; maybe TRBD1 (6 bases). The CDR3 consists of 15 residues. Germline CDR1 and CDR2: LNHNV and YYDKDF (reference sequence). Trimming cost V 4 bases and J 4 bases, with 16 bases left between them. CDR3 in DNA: TGTGCCACCAGCACTTCAAGACAGGTCGGCACTGAAGCTTTCTTT. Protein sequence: CATSTSRQVGTEAFF.

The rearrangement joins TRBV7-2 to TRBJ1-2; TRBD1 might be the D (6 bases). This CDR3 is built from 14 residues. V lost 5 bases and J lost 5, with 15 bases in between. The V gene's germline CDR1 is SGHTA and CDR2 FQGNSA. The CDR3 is CASSAGGGKYGYTF. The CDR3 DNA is TGTGCCAGCAGCGCGGGAGGGGGGAAGTATGGCTACACCTTC. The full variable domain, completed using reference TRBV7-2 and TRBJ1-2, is GAGVSQSPSNKVTEKGKDVELRCDPISGHTALYWYRQSLGQGLEFLIYFQGNSAPDKSGLPSDRFSAERTGGSVSTLTIQRTQQEDSAVYLCASSAGGGKYGYTFGSGTRLTVV.

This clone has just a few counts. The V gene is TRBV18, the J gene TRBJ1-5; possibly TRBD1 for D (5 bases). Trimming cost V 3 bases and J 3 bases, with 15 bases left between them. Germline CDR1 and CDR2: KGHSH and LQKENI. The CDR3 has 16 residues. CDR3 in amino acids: CASSPGGVWFNQPQHF. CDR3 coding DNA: TGTGCCAGCTCACCGGGGGGGGTTTGGTTCAATCAGCCCCAGCATTTT.